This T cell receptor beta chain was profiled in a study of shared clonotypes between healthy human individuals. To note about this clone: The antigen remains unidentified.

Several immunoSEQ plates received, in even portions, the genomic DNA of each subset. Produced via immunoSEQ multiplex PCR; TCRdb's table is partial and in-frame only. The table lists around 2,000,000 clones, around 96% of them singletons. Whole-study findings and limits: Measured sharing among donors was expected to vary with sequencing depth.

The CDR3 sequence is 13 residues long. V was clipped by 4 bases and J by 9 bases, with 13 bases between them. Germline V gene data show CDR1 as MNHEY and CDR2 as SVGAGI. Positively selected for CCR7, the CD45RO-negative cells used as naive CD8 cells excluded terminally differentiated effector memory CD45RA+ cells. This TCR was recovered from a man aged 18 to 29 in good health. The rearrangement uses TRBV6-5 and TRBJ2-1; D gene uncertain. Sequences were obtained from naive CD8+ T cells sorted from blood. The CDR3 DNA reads TGTGCCAGCAGTTCCCTCCCAGTGGGTGAGCAGTTCTTC. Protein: CASSSLPVGEQFF.